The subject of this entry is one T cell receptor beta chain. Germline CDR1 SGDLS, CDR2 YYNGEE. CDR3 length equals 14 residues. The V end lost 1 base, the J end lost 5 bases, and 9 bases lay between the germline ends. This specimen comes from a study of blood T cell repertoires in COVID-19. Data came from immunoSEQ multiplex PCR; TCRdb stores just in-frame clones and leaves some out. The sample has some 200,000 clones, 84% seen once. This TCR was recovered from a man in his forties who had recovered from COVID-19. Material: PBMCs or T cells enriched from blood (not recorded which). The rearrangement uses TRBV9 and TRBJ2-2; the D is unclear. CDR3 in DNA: TGTGCCAGCAGCGTATCCGGGTATACCGGGGAGCTGTTTTTT. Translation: CASSVSGYTGELFF.